This section outlines one TCR beta chain sequence together with its context. Its target is not known. This sample is drawn from a study of T cells after yellow fever vaccination. TCRdb used MiXCR to reprocess the 5' RACE reads, holding one entry per CDR3 protein. The sample shows a few hundred thousand distinct CDR3 sequences, around 4.9% of them seen only once. Study findings and constraints: Across the CD4 and CD8 compartments, a small share of clonotypes was present in both.

V lost 0 bases, J lost 4 bases, and 7 bases lay in between. Germline V gene lookup returns CDR1 SGHRS and CDR2 YFSETQ. This CDR3 comprises 13 residues. This clonotype was obtained from a man aged 18 to 30 who received the YFV17D yellow fever vaccine. Sample: CD4+ T cells sorted from PBMCs, taken on the day of the yellow fever booster vaccination. The chain is built from TRBV5-1 and TRBJ2-5; D might be TRBD1 (6 bases). The CDR3 nucleotides are TGCGCCAGCAGCTTGGGCAGGGGAGAGACCCAGTACTTC. Its protein is CASSLGRGETQYF.